Listed below are T cell receptor beta chains from one sample, sequenced in a study of T cell responses to AZD1222 COVID-19 vaccine. Data came from immunoSEQ multiplex PCR; TCRdb stores just in-frame clones and leaves some out. This sample has approximately 190,000 clones, with 80% to 95% found just once. The source material was peripheral blood, sampled on day 0 of AZD1222 vaccination. The receptors originated from an adult in good health. The CDR3 runs from the conserved cysteine through the conserved F or W. Each record gives: D gene, J gene, clone size, V gene, CDR3 DNA, CDR3 protein. A D gene is named only where the DNA matches it firmly. Not all rows give a size; the values are once, few, many and, for expanded clones, a class.

-,TRBJ2-7,-,TRBV7-2,TGTGCCAGCAGCTTATGGGCTAGCCCAAAATACGAGCAGTACTTC,CASSLWASPKYEQYF
-,TRBJ1-5,-,TRBV4-1,TGCGCCAGCAGCCCCCAAAGTAGGGATCAGCCCCAGCATTTT,CASSPQSRDQPQHF
-,TRBJ1-4,-,TRBV4-1,TGCGCCAGCAGCCAGCCAGGGGCCACTAATGAAAAACTGTTTTTT,CASSQPGATNEKLFF
TRBD2,TRBJ2-5,-,TRBV7-2,TGTGCCAGCAGCCCCGGGACTAGAGGGGAGACCCAGTACTTC,CASSPGTRGETQYF
-,TRBJ2-1,-,TRBV19,TGTGCCAGTAGAGAAGCGGGCAATGAGCAGTTCTTC,CASREAGNEQFF
-,TRBJ1-2,-,TRBV12-3/TRBV12-4,TGTGCCAGCAGTTTGGACAGCTTATATGGCTACACCTTC,CASSLDSLYGYTF
TRBD1,TRBJ1-1,-,TRBV5-1,TGCGCCAGCAGTTCGCAGACAGGGGTCCTGAACACTGAAGCTTTCTTT,CASSSQTGVLNTEAFF
-,TRBJ2-5,-,TRBV7-9,TGTGCCAGCAGCGTAGAAGGGGGGAGCAAGACCCAGTACTTC,CASSVEGGSKTQYF
-,TRBJ1-2,-,TRBV27,TGTGCCAGCAGTTTATGGGAGGGCAGCAACTATGGCTACACCTTC,CASSLWEGSNYGYTF
TRBD1,TRBJ1-5,-,TRBV30,TGTGCCTGGAGTACCTCCGGGACAGGGTTCGGACAGCCCCAGCATTTT,CAWSTSGTGFGQPQHF
TRBD1,TRBJ2-3,-,TRBV24-1,TGTGCCACCCCGGGGACAGGGTTGGGAGATACGCAGTATTTT,CATPGTGLGDTQYF
-,TRBJ1-3,-,TRBV19,TGTGCCAGTAGTATAACTGTCTCTGGAAACACCATATATTTT,CASSITVSGNTIYF
-,TRBJ1-2,-,TRBV4-2,TGTGCCAGCAGCCAAGATCAACAGTATGGCTACACCTTC,CASSQDQQYGYTF
-,TRBJ1-2,few,TRBV2,TGTGCCAGCAGTGATATGCTTAACTATGGCTACACCTTC,CASSDMLNYGYTF
-,TRBJ2-1,-,TRBV7-9,TGTGCCAGCAGCTTCACCGGCAGGGAAGTTAGCAATGAGCAGTTCTTC,CASSFTGREVSNEQFF
TRBD1,TRBJ2-1,-,TRBV5-1,TGCGCCAGCAGCTTGCGGGACAGGGCGAATGAGCAGTTCTTC,CASSLRDRANEQFF
TRBD1,TRBJ1-4,once,TRBV7-2,TGTGCCAGCAGCCTTAGACAGGGAGTAGAAAAACTGTTTTTT,CASSLRQGVEKLFF
-,TRBJ1-2,-,TRBV9,TGTGCCAGCAGCGTAGGGACAGCCTATGGCTACACCTTC,CASSVGTAYGYTF
TRBD2,TRBJ2-5,-,TRBV3-1/TRBV3-2,TGTGCCAGCGGGCGGGGGTTGGAGACCCAGTACTTC,CASGRGLETQYF
TRBD1,TRBJ2-3,-,TRBV10-3,TGTGCCACCAACTCGGGGAAACAGGGGCTTAGCACAGATACGCAGTATTTT,CATNSGKQGLSTDTQYF
TRBD2,TRBJ2-1,-,TRBV7-9,TGTGCCAGCAGTGGGAATTTCGGGACTAGCGGGAGCAATGAGCAGTTCTTC,CASSGNFGTSGSNEQFF
TRBD1,TRBJ1-2,-,TRBV19,TGTGCCAGTAGTATCCCGGGACAGGGGATCGGTGGCTACACCTTC,CASSIPGQGIGGYTF
TRBD1,TRBJ1-6,-,TRBV28,TGTGCCAGCAGTCCCGGACAGGGGAATTCACCCCTCCACTTT,CASSPGQGNSPLHF
-,TRBJ1-4,-,TRBV5-1,TGCGCCAGCAGTCCAAGATCAGGGGATTCAACTAATGAAAAACTGTTTTTT,CASSPRSGDSTNEKLFF
TRBD1,TRBJ1-4,-,TRBV15,TGTGCCACCAGCGGTACAGGGGGCCGTGAAAAACTGTTTTTT,CATSGTGGREKLFF
TRBD1,TRBJ1-4,-,TRBV10-3,TGTGCCATCAGTGAGTTCGAAGGCCAGGGGGTTAATGAAAAACTGTTTTTT,CAISEFEGQGVNEKLFF
-,TRBJ2-1,-,TRBV9,TGTGCCAGCAGCGTAGACCAGAGCTCCTACAATGAGCAGTTCTTC,CASSVDQSSYNEQFF
-,TRBJ2-3,-,TRBV6-6,TGTGCCAGCAGTCCCCGTGCCGTCGGGGCTAGCACAGATACGCAGTATTTT,CASSPRAVGASTDTQYF
-,TRBJ1-6,-,TRBV6-5,TGTGCCAGCAGTTACTCGGGGGGGGCCGGCGGCTCACCCCTCCACTTT,CASSYSGGAGGSPLHF
-,TRBJ1-6,-,TRBV11-2,TGTGCCAGCAGCCTCCTTACGGATTCACCCCTCCACTTT,CASSLLTDSPLHF
-,TRBJ2-1,-,TRBV19,TGTGCCAGTAGCCCGAATCCGGAGGTCCGTGACAATGAGCAGTTCTTC,CASSPNPEVRDNEQFF
TRBD2,TRBJ2-4,-,TRBV3-1/TRBV3-2,TGTGCCAGCAGCCCTAGCGGGGGCTACATTCAGTACTTC,CASSPSGGYIQYF
-,TRBJ2-6,-,TRBV19,TGTGCCAGTCGCGGACAAGTCTCTGGGGCCAACGTCCTGACTTTC,CASRGQVSGANVLTF
-,TRBJ2-7,-,TRBV28,TGTGCCAGCACCAGAGGCGGTTCCACCTACGAGCAGTACTTC,CASTRGGSTYEQYF
TRBD2,TRBJ2-3,-,TRBV24-1,TGTGCCACCAGTGATCCCCGGACTAGCGGCTCTTCAGATACGCAGTATTTT,CATSDPRTSGSSDTQYF
-,TRBJ1-6,-,TRBV7-8,TGTGCCAGCAGCTTAGAACGCCATAATTCACCCCTCCACTTT,CASSLERHNSPLHF
TRBD2,TRBJ2-7,few,TRBV7-2,TGTGCCAGCAGCTTAACGCGACTAGCGCTCGAGCAGTACTTC,CASSLTRLALEQYF
-,TRBJ2-1,-,TRBV6-2/TRBV6-3,TGTGCCAGCAGTTACTCTAGTGAGCAGTTCTTC,CASSYSSEQFF
-,TRBJ1-5,-,TRBV16,TGTGCCAGCAGCCAAACTGGAATCAATCAGCCCCAGCATTTT,CASSQTGINQPQHF
-,TRBJ1-6,-,TRBV11-3,TGTGCCAGCAGCTTAGGGTTAGGGGATAATTCACCCCTCCACTTT,CASSLGLGDNSPLHF
-,TRBJ1-5,-,TRBV2,TGTGCCAGCAGTGGTGGCAATCAGCCCCAGCATTTT,CASSGGNQPQHF
-,TRBJ1-3,-,TRBV3-1/TRBV3-2,TGTGCCAGCAGCCAAGGCGGAAACACCATATATTTT,CASSQGGNTIYF
-,TRBJ2-5,-,TRBV6-2/TRBV6-3,TGTGCCAGCAGTTACCGACAGGCTAGCCGGACCCAGTACTTC,CASSYRQASRTQYF
TRBD2,TRBJ2-3,-,TRBV3-1/TRBV3-2,TGTGCCAGCAGACCCACACTAGCGGCTAGCACAGATACGCAGTATTTT,CASRPTLAASTDTQYF
-,TRBJ2-7,-,TRBV9,TGTGCCAGCAGCGTATATGACTACGAGCAGTACTTC,CASSVYDYEQYF
TRBD1,TRBJ2-7,-,TRBV3-1/TRBV3-2,TGTGCCAGCAGCCAAGAAGGAACAGGGGGCGAAACTTACGAGCAGTACTTC,CASSQEGTGGETYEQYF
-,TRBJ1-1,once,TRBV3-1/TRBV3-2,TGTGCCAGCAGCCAAGATCGCAGGGACGTGAACACTGAAGCTTTCTTT,CASSQDRRDVNTEAFF
TRBD1,TRBJ1-5,-,TRBV10-3,TGTGCCATCAGGAATGGGACAGACAATCAGCCCCAGCATTTT,CAIRNGTDNQPQHF
-,TRBJ2-2,-,TRBV23-1,TGCGCCAGCAGTCGGGGGGCCGGGGAGCTGTTTTTT,CASSRGAGELFF
TRBD1,TRBJ1-5,-,TRBV30,TGTGCCTGGAGTGTGGACAGGGGGAATCAGCCCCAGCATTTT,CAWSVDRGNQPQHF